The 8 T cell receptor beta chains listed next were all sequenced from one sample in a study of blood T cell repertoires in COVID-19. Sequenced by immunoSEQ multiplex PCR; TCRdb stores in-frame clones only, minus some. Among more than 300,000 clones, about nine tenths were seen once, and the ten largest hold 1.5% to 2%. Sequenced material: peripheral blood. These receptors came from a woman aged 25 to 39 with COVID-19, enrolled during active disease.

CDR3 coding DNA: TGTGCCAGCAGACAGGGGGCGGAGGAAAAACTGTTTTTT. It translates to CASRQGAEEKLFF. The rearrangement links TRBV2 to TRBJ1-4, with 9 bases aligning to TRBD1. CDR3 size: 13 residues. The V and J ends lost 6 bases and 8 bases, in that order; junction bases with no gene match: 4. The germline gives CDR1 SNHLY, CDR2 FYNNEI.

The chain is built from TRBV11-2 and TRBJ1-6, with 8 bases aligning to TRBD1. Germline V gene data show CDR1 as SGHAT and CDR2 as FQNNGV. J was trimmed by 13 bases and V by 5 bases; bases with no gene match: 4. CDR3 length: 12 amino acids. In DNA form, the CDR3 reads TGTGCCAGCAGCCGCAGACAGGGGCCCCTCCACTTT. Translated, it gives CASSRRQGPLHF.

This clone was observed once. This chain connects TRBV12-5 to TRBJ1-2; 10 nucleotides line up with TRBD1. The junction had 12 bases not matched to a gene; V was cut back by 9 bases and J by 8 bases. The germline V gene encodes CDR1 LGHNT and CDR2 FRNRAP. CDR3 length: 14 amino acids. CDR3 sequence (DNA): TGTGCTAGCCTTAAGACAGGGGGCGGTTGGGGCTACACCTTC. It is translated as CASLKTGGGWGYTF.

CDR3 nucleotides: TGTGCCAGCAGCTTACTGATCGGGTACACTGAAGCTTTCTTT. Protein product: CASSLLIGYTEAFF. V and J are TRBV7-9 and TRBJ1-1; D not resolved. This CDR3 has 14 amino acids. Germline CDR1 SEHNR, CDR2 FQNEAQ (reference sequence). Trimming cost V 2 bases and J 3 bases, with 10 bases left between them.

The V gene is TRBV27, the J gene TRBJ1-5, with TRBD1 identical over 8 bases. Germline values: CDR1 MNHEY, CDR2 SMNVEV (reference sequence). The CDR3 is 16 amino acids. The junction had 12 bases not matched to a gene; V was cut back by 5 bases and J by 6 bases. CDR3 in amino acids: CASSLFPTGVGQPQHF. The CDR3, as DNA: TGTGCCAGCAGTCTGTTTCCGACAGGGGTAGGTCAGCCCCAGCATTTT.

The sample holds one count of this clone. The rearrangement joins TRBV5-4 to TRBJ2-2, with TRBD2 as a possible D gene (6 bases). With 5 bases removed from V and 7 bases from J, the gap between germline ends came to 12 bases. The CDR3 is 13 residues long. The germline CDR1 and CDR2 sequences are SGHNT and YYREEE (reference sequence). CDR3 nucleotide sequence: TGTGCCAGCAGTCGGGAGTACGACGGGGAGCTGTTTTTT. This translates into CASSREYDGELFF.

V gene TRBV7-8 combines with J gene TRBJ2-1; 10 bases line up with TRBD2. Germline-derived CDR1 and CDR2 are SGHVS and FQNEAQ. Trimming at V came to 4 bases and at J to 2 bases, leaving 5 bases not matched to a gene. The CDR3 loop spans 16 amino acids. For the CDR3, the DNA is TGTGCCAGCAGCTCAACCGGGACTAGCGCCTACAATGAGCAGTTCTTC. Protein sequence: CASSSTGTSAYNEQFF.

V usage is TRBV11-2 and J usage is TRBJ1-6; possible D gene TRBD1, 5 bases. Looked up from germline, CDR1 is SGHAT and CDR2 is FQNNGV. The CDR3 loop spans 16 amino acids. V lost 2 bases and J lost 6, with 14 bases in between. CDR3 residues: CASSLKGWGGNSPLHF. CDR3 nucleotides: TGTGCCAGCAGCTTAAAGGGGTGGGGTGGTAATTCACCCCTCCACTTT.